This T cell receptor beta chain was profiled in a study of regulatory T cells in long-lasting Graves disease. Study outcomes and limitations: With a small sample size, accuracy may have been reduced. Persistent Graves' disease cases displayed lower TCR diversity than newly diagnosed ones.

Assembly of TCR beta libraries relied on iRepertoire HTBI primers together with Arm-PCR of CDR3 regions. TCRdb re-derived calls from the multiplex PCR reads in MiXCR, one entry per CDR3 protein. The sample has some 500,000 distinct CDR3 sequences, roughly a sixth seen once. Germline CDR1 DFQATT, CDR2 SNEGSKA (reference sequence). The CDR3 covers 15 residues. V was shortened by 1 base and J by 0 bases, with 10 bases between the two germline ends. The time point: newly diagnosed GD, antithyroid drugs for less than 3 months. Following extraction of RNA from PBMCs, that RNA was used to make the TCR library. This clonotype was found many times. No antigen is known for it. The same sample was also studied in work on T cells in Graves' hyperthyroidism and ophthalmopathy. Per that study: Graves' hyperthyroidism was deemed stable given no ophthalmopathy progression within 18 months. The study used the HTBI primer set for a first-round RT-PCR of the TCR CDR3.

The material was peripheral blood mononuclear cells (PBMCs), obtained at new diagnosis, from a patient treated with antithyroid drugs. The chain couples TRBV20-1 to TRBJ1-5; unclear D gene. The receptor was isolated from a woman aged 35-65 years with Graves disease. CDR3 amino acids: CSARAEGSSNQPQHF. CDR3 sequence (DNA): TGCAGTGCTAGAGCTGAGGGTTCTAGCAATCAGCCCCAGCATTTT.